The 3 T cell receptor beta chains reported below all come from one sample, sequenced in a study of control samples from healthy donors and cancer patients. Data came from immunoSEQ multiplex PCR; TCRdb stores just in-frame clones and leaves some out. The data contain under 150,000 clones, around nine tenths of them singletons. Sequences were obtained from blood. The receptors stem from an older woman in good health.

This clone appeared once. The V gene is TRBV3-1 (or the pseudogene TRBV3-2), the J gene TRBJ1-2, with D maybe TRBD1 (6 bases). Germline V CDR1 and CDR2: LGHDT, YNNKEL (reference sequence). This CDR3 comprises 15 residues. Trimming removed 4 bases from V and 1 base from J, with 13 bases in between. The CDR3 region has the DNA TGTGCCAGCAGCCGCCCACAGGGAGGTAACTATGGCTACACCTTC. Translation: CASSRPQGGNYGYTF.

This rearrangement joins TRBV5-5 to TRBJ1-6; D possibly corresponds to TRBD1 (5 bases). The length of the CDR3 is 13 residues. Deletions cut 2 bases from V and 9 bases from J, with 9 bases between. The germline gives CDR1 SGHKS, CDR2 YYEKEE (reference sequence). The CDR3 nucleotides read TGTGCCAGCAGCTTTTTGGGGGGTTCACCCCTCCACTTT. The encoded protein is CASSFLGGSPLHF. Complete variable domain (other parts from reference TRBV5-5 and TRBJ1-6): DAGVTQSPTHLIKTRGQQVTLRCSPISGHKSVSWYQQVLGQGPQFIFQYYEKEERGRGNFPDRFSARQFPNYSSELNVNALLLGDSALYLCASSFLGGSPLHFGNGTRLTVT.

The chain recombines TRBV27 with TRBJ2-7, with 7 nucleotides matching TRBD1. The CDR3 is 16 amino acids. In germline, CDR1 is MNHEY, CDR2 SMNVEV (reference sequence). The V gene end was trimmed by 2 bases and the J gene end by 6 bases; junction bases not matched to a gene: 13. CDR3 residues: CASSLLNRGRVREQYF. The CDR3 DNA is TGTGCCAGCAGTTTACTAAACAGGGGAAGGGTCCGCGAGCAGTACTTC.